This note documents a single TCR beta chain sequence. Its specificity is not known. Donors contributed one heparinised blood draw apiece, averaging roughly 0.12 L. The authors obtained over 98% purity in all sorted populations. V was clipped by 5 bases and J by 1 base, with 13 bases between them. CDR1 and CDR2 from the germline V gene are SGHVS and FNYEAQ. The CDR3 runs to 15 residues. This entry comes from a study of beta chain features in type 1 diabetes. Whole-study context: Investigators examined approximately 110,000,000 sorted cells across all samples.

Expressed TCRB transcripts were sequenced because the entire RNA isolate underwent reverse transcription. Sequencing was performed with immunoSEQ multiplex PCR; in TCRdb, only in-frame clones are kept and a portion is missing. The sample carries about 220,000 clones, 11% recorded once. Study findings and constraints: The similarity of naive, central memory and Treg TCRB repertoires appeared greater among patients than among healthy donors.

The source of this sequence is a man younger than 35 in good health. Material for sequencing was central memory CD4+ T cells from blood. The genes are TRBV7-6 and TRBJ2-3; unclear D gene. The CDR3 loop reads CASSPRYGGTDTQYF. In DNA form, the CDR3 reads TGTGCCAGCAGCCCTCGCTATGGGGGCACAGATACGCAGTATTTT.